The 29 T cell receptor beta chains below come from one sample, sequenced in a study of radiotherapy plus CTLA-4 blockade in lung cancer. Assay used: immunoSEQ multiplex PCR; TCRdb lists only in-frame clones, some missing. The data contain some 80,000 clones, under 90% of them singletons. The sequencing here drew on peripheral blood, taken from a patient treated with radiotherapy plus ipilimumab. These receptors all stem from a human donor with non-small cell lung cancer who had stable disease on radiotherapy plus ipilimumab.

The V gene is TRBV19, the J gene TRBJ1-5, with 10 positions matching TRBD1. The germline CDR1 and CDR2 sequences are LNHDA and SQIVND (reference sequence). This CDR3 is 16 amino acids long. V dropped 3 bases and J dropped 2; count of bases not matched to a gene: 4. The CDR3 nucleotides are TGTGCCAGTAGTATCGGGACAGGGGAAGGCAATCAGCCCCAGCATTTT. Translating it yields CASSIGTGEGNQPQHF.

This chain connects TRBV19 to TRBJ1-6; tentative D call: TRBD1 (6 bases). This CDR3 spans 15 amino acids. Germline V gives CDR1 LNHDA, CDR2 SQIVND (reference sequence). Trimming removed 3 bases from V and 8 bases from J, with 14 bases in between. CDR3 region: CASSMSGDNHSPLHF. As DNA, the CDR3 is TGTGCCAGTAGTATGTCGGGGGACAACCATTCACCCCTCCACTTT.

The CDR3 coding sequence is TGTGCCAGCAGCGTGGCAGGGTATTCACCCCTCCACTTT. Translating gives CASSVAGYSPLHF. This chain uses TRBV9 with TRBJ1-6; tentative D call: TRBD1 (5 bases). Germline assignment: CDR1 SGDLS and CDR2 YYNGEE. V lost 2 bases to trimming and J lost 8 bases, with 8 bases between them. The CDR3 extends over 13 amino acids.

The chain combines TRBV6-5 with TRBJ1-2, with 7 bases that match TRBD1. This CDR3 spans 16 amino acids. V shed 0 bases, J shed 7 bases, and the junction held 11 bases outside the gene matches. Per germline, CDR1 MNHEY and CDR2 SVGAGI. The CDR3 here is CASSYSPTGKGLGYTF. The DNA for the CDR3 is TGTGCCAGCAGTTACTCGCCGACAGGGAAGGGCCTTGGCTACACCTTC.

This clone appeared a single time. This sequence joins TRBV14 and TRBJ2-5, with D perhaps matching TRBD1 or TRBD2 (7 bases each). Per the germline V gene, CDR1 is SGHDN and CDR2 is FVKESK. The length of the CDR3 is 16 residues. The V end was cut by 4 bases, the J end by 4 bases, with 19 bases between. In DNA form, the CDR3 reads TGTGCCAGCAGCCTCTTACAGGGGAGGGGAGGAGAGACCCAGTACTTC. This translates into CASSLLQGRGGETQYF.

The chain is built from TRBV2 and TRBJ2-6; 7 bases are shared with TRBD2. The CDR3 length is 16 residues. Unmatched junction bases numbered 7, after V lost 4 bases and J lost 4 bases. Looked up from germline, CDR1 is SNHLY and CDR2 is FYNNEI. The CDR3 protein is CASSVGGSLGANVLTF. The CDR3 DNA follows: TGTGCCAGCAGTGTTGGCGGGAGTCTGGGGGCCAACGTCCTGACTTTC.

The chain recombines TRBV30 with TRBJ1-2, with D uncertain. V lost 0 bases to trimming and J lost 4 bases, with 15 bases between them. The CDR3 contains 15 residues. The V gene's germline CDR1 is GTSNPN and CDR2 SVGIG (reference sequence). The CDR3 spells CAWSVVPAGSYGYTF. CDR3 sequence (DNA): TGTGCCTGGAGTGTAGTCCCTGCCGGGAGCTATGGCTACACCTTC.

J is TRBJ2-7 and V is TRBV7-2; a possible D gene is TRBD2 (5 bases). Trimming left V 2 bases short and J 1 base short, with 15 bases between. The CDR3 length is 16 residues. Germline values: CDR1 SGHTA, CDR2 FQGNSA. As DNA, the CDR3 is TGTGCCAGCAGCTTATACCCAGGCCGGACTTCCTACGAGCAGTACTTC. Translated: CASSLYPGRTSYEQYF.

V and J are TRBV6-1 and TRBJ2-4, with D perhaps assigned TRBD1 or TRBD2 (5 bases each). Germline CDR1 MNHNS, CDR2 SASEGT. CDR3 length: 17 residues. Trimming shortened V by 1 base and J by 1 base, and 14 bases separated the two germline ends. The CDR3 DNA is TGTGCCAGCAGTGAAGTGGGGGTCAGGACGGCCAAAAACATTCAGTACTTC. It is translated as CASSEVGVRTAKNIQYF.

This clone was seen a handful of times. The CDR3 reads CASSMVVGELFF. CDR3 bases: TGTGCCAGTAGTATGGTGGTCGGGGAGCTGTTTTTT. The chain joins TRBV19 to TRBJ2-2, with D uncertain. CDR3 length: 12 residues. V was cut by 3 bases and J by 7 bases, with 6 bases left in between. Germline V gene data show CDR1 as LNHDA and CDR2 as SQIVND (reference sequence).

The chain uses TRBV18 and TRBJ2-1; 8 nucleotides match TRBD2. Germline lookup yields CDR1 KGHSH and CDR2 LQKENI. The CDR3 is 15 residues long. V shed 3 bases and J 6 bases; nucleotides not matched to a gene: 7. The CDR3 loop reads CASSPSSGLVNEQFF. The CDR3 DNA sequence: TGTGCCAGCTCACCCTCATCGGGACTAGTCAATGAGCAGTTCTTC.

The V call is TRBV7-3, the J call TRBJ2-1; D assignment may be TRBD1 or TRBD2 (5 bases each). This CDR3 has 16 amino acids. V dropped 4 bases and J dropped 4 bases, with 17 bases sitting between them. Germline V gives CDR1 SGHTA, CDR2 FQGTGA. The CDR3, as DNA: TGTGCCAGCAGCTCCGGGACCCCGTCCTTATACAATGAGCAGTTCTTC. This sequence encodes CASSSGTPSLYNEQFF.

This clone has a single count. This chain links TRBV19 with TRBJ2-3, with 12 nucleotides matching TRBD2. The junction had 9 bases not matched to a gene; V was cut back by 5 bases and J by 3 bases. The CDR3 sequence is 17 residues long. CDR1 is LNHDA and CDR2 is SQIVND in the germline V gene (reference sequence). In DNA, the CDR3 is TGTGCCAGTAGTCCACAAGGACTAGCGGGATTAACAGATACGCAGTATTTT. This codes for CASSPQGLAGLTDTQYF.

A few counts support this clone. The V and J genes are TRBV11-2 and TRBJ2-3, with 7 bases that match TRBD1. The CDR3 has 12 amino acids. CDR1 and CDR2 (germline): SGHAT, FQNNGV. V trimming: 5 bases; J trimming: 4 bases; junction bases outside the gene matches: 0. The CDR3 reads CASSQGADTQYF. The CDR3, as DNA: TGTGCCAGCAGCCAGGGGGCAGATACGCAGTATTTT.

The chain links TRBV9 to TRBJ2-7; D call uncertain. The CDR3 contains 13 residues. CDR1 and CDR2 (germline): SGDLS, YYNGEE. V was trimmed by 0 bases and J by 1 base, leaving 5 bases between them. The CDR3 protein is CASSVESSYEQYF. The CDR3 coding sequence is TGTGCCAGCAGCGTAGAGAGTTCCTACGAGCAGTACTTC.

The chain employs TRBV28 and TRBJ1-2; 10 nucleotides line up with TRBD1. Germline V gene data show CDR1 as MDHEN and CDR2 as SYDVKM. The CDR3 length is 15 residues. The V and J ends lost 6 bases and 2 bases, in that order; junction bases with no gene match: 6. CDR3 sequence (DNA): TGTGCCAGCAGCATACAGGGACAGGGGAACTATGGCTACACCTTC. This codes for CASSIQGQGNYGYTF.

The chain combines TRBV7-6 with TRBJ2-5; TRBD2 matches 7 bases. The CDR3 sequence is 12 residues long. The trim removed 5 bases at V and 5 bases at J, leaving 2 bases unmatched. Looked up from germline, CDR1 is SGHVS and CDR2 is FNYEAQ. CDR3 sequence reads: CASSRAGETQYF. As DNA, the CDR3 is TGTGCCAGCAGCAGAGCGGGGGAGACCCAGTACTTC. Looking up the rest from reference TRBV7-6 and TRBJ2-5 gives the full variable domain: GAGVSQSPRYKVTKRGQDVALRCDPISGHVSLYWYRQALGQGPEFLTYFNYEAQQDKSGLPNDRFSAERPEGSISTLTIQRTEQRDSAMYRCASSRAGETQYFGPGTRLLVL.

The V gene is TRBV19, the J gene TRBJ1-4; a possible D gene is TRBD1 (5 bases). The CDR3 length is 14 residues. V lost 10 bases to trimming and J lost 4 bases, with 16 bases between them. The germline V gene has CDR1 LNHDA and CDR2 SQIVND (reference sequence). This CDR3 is CATESGGSNEKLFF. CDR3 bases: TGTGCCACCGAGTCGGGGGGTAGTAATGAAAAACTGTTTTTT.

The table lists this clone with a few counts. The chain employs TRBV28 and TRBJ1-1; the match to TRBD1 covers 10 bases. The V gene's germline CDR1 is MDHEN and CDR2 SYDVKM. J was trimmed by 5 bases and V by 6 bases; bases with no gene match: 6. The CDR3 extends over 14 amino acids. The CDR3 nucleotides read TGTGCCAGCAGAGCGACAGGGGGCTGGACTGAAGCTTTCTTT. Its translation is CASRATGGWTEAFF.

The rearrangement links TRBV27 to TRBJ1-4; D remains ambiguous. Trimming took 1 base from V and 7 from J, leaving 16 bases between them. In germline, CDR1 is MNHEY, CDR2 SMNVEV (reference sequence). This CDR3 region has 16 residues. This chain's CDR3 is CASSLYPPGVSEKLFF. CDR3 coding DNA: TGTGCCAGCAGTTTATATCCTCCCGGGGTTTCTGAAAAACTGTTTTTT.

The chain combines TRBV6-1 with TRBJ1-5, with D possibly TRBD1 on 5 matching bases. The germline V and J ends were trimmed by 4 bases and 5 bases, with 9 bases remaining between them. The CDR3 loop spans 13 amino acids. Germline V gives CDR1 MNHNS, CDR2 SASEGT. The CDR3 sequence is CASSGVRDQPQHF. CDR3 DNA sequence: TGTGCCAGCAGTGGGGTCAGGGATCAGCCCCAGCATTTT.

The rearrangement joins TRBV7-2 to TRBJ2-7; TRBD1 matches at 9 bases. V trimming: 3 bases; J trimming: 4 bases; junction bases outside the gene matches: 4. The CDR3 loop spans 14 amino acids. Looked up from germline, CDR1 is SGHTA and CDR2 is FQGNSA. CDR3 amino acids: CASSFRDRVYEQYF. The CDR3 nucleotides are TGTGCCAGCAGCTTCCGGGACAGGGTGTACGAGCAGTACTTC.

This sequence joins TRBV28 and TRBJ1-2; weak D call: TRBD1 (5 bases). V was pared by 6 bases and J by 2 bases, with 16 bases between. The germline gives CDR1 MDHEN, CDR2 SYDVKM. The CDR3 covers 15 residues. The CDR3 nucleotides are TGTGCCAGCAGCCTCCCCGGGGGGGTGAACTATGGCTACACCTTC. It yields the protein CASSLPGGVNYGYTF.

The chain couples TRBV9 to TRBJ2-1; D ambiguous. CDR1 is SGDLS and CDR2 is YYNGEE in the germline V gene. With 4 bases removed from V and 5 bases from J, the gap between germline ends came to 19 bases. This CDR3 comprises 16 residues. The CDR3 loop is CASSIRVGSLNNEQFF. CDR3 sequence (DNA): TGTGCCAGCAGCATCCGAGTCGGGTCGCTAAACAATGAGCAGTTCTTC.

The CDR3 sequence is CAILGGPPTNEKLFF. CDR3 nucleotide sequence: TGTGCCATACTGGGGGGCCCACCAACTAATGAAAAACTGTTTTTT. This chain uses TRBV27 with TRBJ1-4, with D perhaps TRBD1 (6 bases). The germline gives CDR1 MNHEY, CDR2 SMNVEV (reference sequence). There are 15 residues in the CDR3. V was trimmed by 10 bases and J by 0 bases, leaving 15 bases between them.

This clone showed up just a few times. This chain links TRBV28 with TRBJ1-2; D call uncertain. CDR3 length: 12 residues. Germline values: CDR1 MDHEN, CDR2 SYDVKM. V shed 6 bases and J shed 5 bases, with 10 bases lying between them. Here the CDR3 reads CASREGKYGYTF. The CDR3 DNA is TGTGCCAGCAGGGAGGGAAAATATGGCTACACCTTC.

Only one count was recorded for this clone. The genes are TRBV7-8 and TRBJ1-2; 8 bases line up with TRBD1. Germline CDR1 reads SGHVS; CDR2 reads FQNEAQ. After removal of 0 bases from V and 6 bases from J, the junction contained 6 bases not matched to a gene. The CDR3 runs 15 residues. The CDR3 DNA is TGTGCCAGCAGCTTAGCTGACAGGGGTTACAATGGCTACACCTTC. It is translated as CASSLADRGYNGYTF.

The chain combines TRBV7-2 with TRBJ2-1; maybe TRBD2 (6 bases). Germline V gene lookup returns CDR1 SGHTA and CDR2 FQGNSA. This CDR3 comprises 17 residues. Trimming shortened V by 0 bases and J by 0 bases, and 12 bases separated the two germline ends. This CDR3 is CASSLAFSGPSYNEQFF. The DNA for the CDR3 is TGTGCCAGCAGCTTAGCGTTTAGCGGCCCCTCCTACAATGAGCAGTTCTTC.

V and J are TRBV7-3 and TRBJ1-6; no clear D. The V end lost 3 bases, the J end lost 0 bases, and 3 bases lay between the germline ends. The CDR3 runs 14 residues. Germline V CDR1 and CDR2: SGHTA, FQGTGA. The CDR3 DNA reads TGTGCCAGCAGCTTTGACTCCTATAATTCACCCCTCCACTTT. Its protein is CASSFDSYNSPLHF.